This T cell receptor beta chain appears in the sequencing data of a study of T cell responses to AZD1222 COVID-19 vaccine. The CDR3 sequence is 15 residues long. Per the germline V gene, CDR1 is SGHDN and CDR2 is FVKESK. V trimming: 4 bases; J trimming: 6 bases; junction bases outside the gene matches: 5. This table comes from immunoSEQ multiplex PCR, and its TCRdb copy is limited to in-frame clones, with some not included. The repertoire holds 150,000 to 200,000 clones, with approximately 94% as singletons. The rearrangement uses TRBV14 and TRBJ2-1; 11 nucleotides align to TRBD2. This receptor was taken from an adult in good health. The input for sequencing was peripheral blood, taken on day 0 of AZD1222 vaccination. CDR3 nucleotide sequence: TGTGCCAGCAGCCTGGGGCTAGCGGGAGGCAATGAGCAGTTCTTC. Translation: CASSLGLAGGNEQFF.